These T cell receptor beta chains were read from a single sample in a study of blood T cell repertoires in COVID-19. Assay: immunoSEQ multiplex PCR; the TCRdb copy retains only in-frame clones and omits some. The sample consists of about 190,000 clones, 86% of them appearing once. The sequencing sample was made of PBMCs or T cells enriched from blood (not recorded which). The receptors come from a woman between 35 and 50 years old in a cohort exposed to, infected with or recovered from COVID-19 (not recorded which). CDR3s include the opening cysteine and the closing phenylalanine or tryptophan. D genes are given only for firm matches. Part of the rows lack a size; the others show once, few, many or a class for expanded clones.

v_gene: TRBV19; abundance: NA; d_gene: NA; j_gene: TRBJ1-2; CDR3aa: CASSMSATTGGGYTF; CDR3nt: TGTGCCAGTAGTATGTCGGCAACCACCGGGGGTGGCTACACCTTC
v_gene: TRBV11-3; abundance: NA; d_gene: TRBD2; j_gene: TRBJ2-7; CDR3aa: CASSLRGRGGEQYF; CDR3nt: TGTGCCAGCAGCTTGCGGGGGCGGGGGGGCGAGCAGTACTTC
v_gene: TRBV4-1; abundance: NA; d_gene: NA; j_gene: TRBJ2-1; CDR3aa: CASSHGLIPPNEQFF; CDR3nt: TGCGCCAGCAGCCACGGACTCATCCCACCCAATGAGCAGTTCTTC
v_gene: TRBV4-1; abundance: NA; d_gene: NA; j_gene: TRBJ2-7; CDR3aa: CASSHPAGAYEQYF; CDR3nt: TGCGCCAGCAGCCACCCCGCAGGGGCCTACGAGCAGTACTTC
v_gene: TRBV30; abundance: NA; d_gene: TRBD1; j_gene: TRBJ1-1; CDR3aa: CAWSVLGREGATPRKDEAFF; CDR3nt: TGTGCCTGGAGTGTATTAGGTCGGGAGGGGGCGACCCCCCGAAAAGATGAAGCTTTCTTT
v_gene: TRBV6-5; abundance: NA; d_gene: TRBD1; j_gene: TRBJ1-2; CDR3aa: CASSYLRTGGLDGYTF; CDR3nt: TGTGCCAGCAGTTACCTCAGGACAGGGGGCCTGGATGGCTACACCTTC
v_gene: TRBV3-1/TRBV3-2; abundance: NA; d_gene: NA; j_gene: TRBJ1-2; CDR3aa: CASSQVRYGYTF; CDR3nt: TGTGCCAGCAGCCAAGTCCGCTATGGCTACACCTTC
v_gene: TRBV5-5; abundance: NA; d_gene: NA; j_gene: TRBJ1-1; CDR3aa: CASSLFSVNTEAFF; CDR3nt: TGTGCCAGCAGCTTGTTTTCGGTGAACACTGAAGCTTTCTTT
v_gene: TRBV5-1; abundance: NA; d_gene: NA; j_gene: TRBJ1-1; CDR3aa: CASSLGGGRTEAFF; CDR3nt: TGCGCCAGCAGCTTGGGAGGGGGAAGGACTGAAGCTTTCTTT
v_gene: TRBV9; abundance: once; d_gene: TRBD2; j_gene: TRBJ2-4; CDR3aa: CASSHGLAGEAKNIQYF; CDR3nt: TGTGCCAGCAGCCATGGACTAGCGGGAGAGGCCAAAAACATTCAGTACTTC
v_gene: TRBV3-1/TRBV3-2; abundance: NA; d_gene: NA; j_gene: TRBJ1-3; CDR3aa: CASSQSPPKSSGNTIYF; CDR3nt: TGTGCCAGCAGCCAGAGCCCCCCGAAAAGCTCTGGAAACACCATATATTTT
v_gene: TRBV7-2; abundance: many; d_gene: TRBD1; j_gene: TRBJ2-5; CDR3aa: CASSLAPPRGGRETQYF; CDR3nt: TGTGCCAGCAGCTTAGCGCCCCCCCGAGGGGGCCGGGAGACCCAGTACTTC
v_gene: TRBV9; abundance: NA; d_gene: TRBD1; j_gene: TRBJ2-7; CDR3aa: CASSVAGQGAGEQYF; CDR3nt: TGTGCCAGCAGCGTGGCAGGACAGGGGGCGGGCGAGCAGTACTTC
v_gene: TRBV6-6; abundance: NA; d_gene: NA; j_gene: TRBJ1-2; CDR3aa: CASTDRQLLYGYTF; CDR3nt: TGTGCCAGCACCGATCGACAGCTCCTCTATGGCTACACCTTC
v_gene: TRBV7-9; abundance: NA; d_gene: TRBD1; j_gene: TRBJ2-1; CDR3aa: CASSLRQGVFNEQFF; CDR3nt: TGTGCCAGCAGTTTAAGACAGGGGGTCTTTAATGAGCAGTTCTTC
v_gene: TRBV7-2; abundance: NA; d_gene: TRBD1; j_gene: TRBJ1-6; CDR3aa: CASTFGTAIYNSPLHF; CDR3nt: TGTGCCAGCACCTTCGGGACAGCGATTTATAATTCACCCCTCCACTTT
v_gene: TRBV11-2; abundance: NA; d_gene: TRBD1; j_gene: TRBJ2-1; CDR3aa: CASSLGQGAYNEQFF; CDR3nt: TGTGCCAGCAGCTTAGGGCAGGGGGCCTACAATGAGCAGTTCTTC
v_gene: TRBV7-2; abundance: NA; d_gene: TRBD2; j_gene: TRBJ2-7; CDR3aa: CANLAGDSYEQYF; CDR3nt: TGTGCCAATCTAGCGGGGGACTCCTACGAGCAGTACTTC
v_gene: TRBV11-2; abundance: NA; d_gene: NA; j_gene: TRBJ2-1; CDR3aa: CASSRSNYVDEQFF; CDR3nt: TGTGCCAGCAGCCGTAGTAACTATGTGGATGAGCAGTTCTTC
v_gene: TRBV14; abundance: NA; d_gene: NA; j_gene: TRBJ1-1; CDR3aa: CASSQDRELTEAFF; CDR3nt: TGTGCCAGCAGCCAAGATCGGGAGCTGACTGAAGCTTTCTTT
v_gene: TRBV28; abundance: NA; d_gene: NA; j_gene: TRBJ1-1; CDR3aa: CASTLSGNTEAFF; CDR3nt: TGTGCCAGCACCCTGTCCGGGAACACTGAAGCTTTCTTT
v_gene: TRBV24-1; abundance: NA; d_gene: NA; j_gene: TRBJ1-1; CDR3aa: CATGQGGSTEAFF; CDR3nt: TGTGCCACCGGGCAGGGCGGAAGCACTGAAGCTTTCTTT
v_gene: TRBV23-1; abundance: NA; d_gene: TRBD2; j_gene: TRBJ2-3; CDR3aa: CASSQTLSGRAPDTQYF; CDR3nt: TGCGCCAGCAGTCAAACCCTGAGCGGGAGGGCCCCAGATACGCAGTATTTT
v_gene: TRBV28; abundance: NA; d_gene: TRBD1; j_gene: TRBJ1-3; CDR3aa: CASRPGTVKRSGNTIYF; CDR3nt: TGTGCCAGCAGACCCGGGACAGTAAAAAGGTCTGGAAACACCATATATTTT
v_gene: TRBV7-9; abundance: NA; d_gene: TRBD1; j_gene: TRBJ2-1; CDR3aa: CASSSDRWQFF; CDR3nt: TGTGCCAGCAGCTCGGACAGGTGGCAGTTCTTC
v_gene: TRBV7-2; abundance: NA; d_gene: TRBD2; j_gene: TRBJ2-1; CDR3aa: CASARDLAGRDEQFF; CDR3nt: TGTGCCAGCGCTAGAGATCTAGCGGGGCGAGATGAGCAGTTCTTC
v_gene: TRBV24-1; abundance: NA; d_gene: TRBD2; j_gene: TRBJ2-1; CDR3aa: CATSEPLTSSNEQFF; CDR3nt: TGTGCCACCAGTGAGCCCCTGACTAGCAGCAATGAGCAGTTCTTC